A single sample gave rise to the 18 T cell receptor beta chains below, sequenced in a study of blood T cells in healthy people across ages. A second roughly 6 to 12 cycle PCR used barcoded and J-beta primers. Each CDR3 protein gets one entry after TCRdb re-called the 5' RACE reads with MiXCR. The data show roughly 720,000 distinct CDR3 sequences, with about 53% seen just once and around 40% held by the top ten. Sequenced: blood. All receptors come from a man at least 80 years old in good health.

The J gene is TRBJ1-5, the V gene TRBV11-2, with TRBD1 as a possible D gene (5 bases). V lost 2 bases and J 9 bases, leaving 11 bases between the germline ends. There are 13 residues in the CDR3. CDR1 SGHAT and CDR2 FQNNGV come from the germline V gene. This CDR3 is CASSLTDNGPQHF. For the CDR3, the DNA is TGTGCCAGCAGCTTAACGGACAACGGGCCCCAGCATTTT.

In this sample, this clonotype turned up a few times. The chain combines TRBV29-1 with TRBJ1-2, with D possibly being TRBD1 (5 bases). The CDR3 loop spans 14 amino acids. Germline lookup yields CDR1 SQVTM and CDR2 ANQGSEA. With 7 bases removed from V and 2 bases from J, the gap between germline ends came to 17 bases. CDR3 amino acids: CSAGGGSRNYGYTF. Written as DNA, the CDR3 is TGCAGCGCTGGGGGGGGTTCTCGAAACTATGGCTACACCTTC. Supplemented by reference TRBV29-1 and TRBJ1-2, the full variable domain reads SAVISQKPSRDICQRGTSLTIQCQVDSQVTMMFWYRQQPGQSLTLIATANQGSEATYESGFVIDKFPISRPNLTFSTLTVSNMSPEDSSIYLCSAGGGSRNYGYTFGSGTRLTVV.

In DNA form, the CDR3 reads TGTGCCAGCAGCCAAGTAGCGGGAGGGGCGTACGAGCAGTACTTC. Translation gives CASSQVAGGAYEQYF. The chain links TRBV7-2 to TRBJ2-5; 11 bases align to TRBD2. The end of the DNA aligns better with TRBJ2-7, so the J call may be wrong. This CDR3 has 15 amino acids. Germline lookup yields CDR1 SGHTA and CDR2 FQGNSA.

CDR3 sequence: CASSRGTSGRKVETQYF. CDR3 DNA sequence: TGTGCCAGCAGTCGGGGGACTAGCGGGAGGAAGGTAGAGACCCAGTACTTC. The chain is built from TRBV6-5 and TRBJ2-5; 15 nucleotides align to TRBD2. With 5 bases clipped from V and 4 bases from J, the junction kept 8 bases outside the gene matches. Germline V gene lookup returns CDR1 MNHEY and CDR2 SVGAGI. The CDR3 covers 17 residues.

This clonotype was picked up one time. The chain combines TRBV4-2 with TRBJ2-1, with 10 bases lining up with TRBD2. V lost 5 bases, J lost 7 bases, and 8 bases stayed unmatched. Per the germline V gene, CDR1 is LGHNA and CDR2 is YNFKEQ. The CDR3 runs 15 residues. Here the CDR3 DNA reads TGTGCCAGCAGCACTGGGACTAGCGCGAGGAATGAGCAGTTCTTC. It encodes CASSTGTSARNEQFF.

This chain links TRBV12-3 or TRBV12-4 with TRBJ1-5; tentatively, D is TRBD1 (6 bases). V gave up 1 base and J gave up 1 base, with 11 bases separating them. This CDR3 has 16 residues. CDR3 nucleotide sequence: TGTGCCAGCAGTTTAGGAGGAGGGACAAGCAATCAGCCCCAGCATTTT. Protein product: CASSLGGGTSNQPQHF.

V is TRBV11-2 and J is TRBJ2-7; D gene ambiguous. CDR1 and CDR2 (germline): SGHAT, FQNNGV. V lost 5 bases to trimming and J lost 2 bases, with 16 bases between them. This CDR3 has 15 residues. In DNA form, the CDR3 reads TGTGCCAGCAGCGGTGGGCCCCCTACGGCCTACGAGCAGTACTTC. As protein: CASSGGPPTAYEQYF.

The V gene is TRBV29-1, the J gene TRBJ2-7; 10 bases align to TRBD1. Germline lookup yields CDR1 SQVTM and CDR2 ANQGSEA. The V segment lost 7 bases and the J segment 4 bases; nucleotides outside the gene matches: 4. The CDR3 sequence is 12 residues long. In nucleotides, the CDR3 is TGCAGCGCCGGACAGGGGGAGTACGAGCAGTACTTC. Translated: CSAGQGEYEQYF.

The CDR3 coding sequence is TGTGCCAGCAGCCGAACGGGAATGACTTCGGGCCAAGAGACCCAGTACTTC. This gives the protein CASSRTGMTSGQETQYF. The chain combines TRBV4-2 with TRBJ2-5; a possible D gene is TRBD2 (5 bases). With 4 bases removed from V and 1 base from J, the gap between germline ends came to 19 bases. Germline assignment: CDR1 LGHNA and CDR2 YNFKEQ. This CDR3 contains 17 residues.

In its sample, this clonotype was seen a few times. This rearrangement joins TRBV24-1 to TRBJ2-3; 12 bases are a match to TRBD2. V shed 1 base, J shed 10 bases, and the junction held 11 bases outside the gene matches. CDR3 length: 17 residues. In germline, CDR1 is KGHDR, CDR2 SFDVKD. The CDR3 spells CATSDLAASGRAEAQYF. CDR3 coding DNA: TGTGCCACCAGTGATTTAGCGGCTAGCGGGAGGGCCGAGGCGCAGTATTTT.

The sample holds a few counts of this clonotype. The chain uses TRBV27 and TRBJ2-1, with TRBD2 identical over 11 bases. The germline gives CDR1 MNHEY, CDR2 SMNVEV (reference sequence). V lost 3 bases and J lost 9; bases outside the gene matches: 4. The CDR3 has 14 amino acids. CDR3 DNA sequence: TGTGCCAGCAGTTTGAGACTAGCGGGGTCTGAGCAGTTCTTC. Amino acids: CASSLRLAGSEQFF.

V usage is TRBV3-1 and J usage is TRBJ2-3; tentative D call: TRBD2 (6 bases). Trimming left V 3 bases short and J 1 base short, with 14 bases between. Looked up from germline, CDR1 is LGHDT and CDR2 is YNNKEL (reference sequence). The CDR3 is 16 residues long. CDR3 bases: TGTGCCAGCAGCCATCAGGACTACGGAGGCACAGATACGCAGTATTTT. It specifies CASSHQDYGGTDTQYF.

The chain uses TRBV5-1 and TRBJ2-7; D ambiguous. The CDR3 has 14 amino acids. Germline CDR1 reads SGHRS; CDR2 reads YFSETQ. V dropped 0 bases and J dropped 2 bases, with 9 bases sitting between them. The CDR3 is CASSLDAEAYEQYF. CDR3 bases: TGCGCCAGCAGCTTGGATGCAGAGGCCTACGAGCAGTACTTC.

This chain joins TRBV25-1 and TRBJ2-3; D gene uncertain. The CDR3 runs to 13 residues. Germline CDR1 and CDR2: MGHDK and SYGVNS. Trimming pared 6 bases from V and 2 bases from J, leaving 9 bases between. The CDR3 DNA is TGTGCCAGCAGAGGGAAAAACACAGATACGCAGTATTTT. Translating it yields CASRGKNTDTQYF.

The rearrangement uses TRBV20-1 and TRBJ1-1; TRBD1 matches 8 bases. This CDR3 is built from 16 residues. Germline CDR1 and CDR2: DFQATT and SNEGSKA (reference sequence). V was clipped by 3 bases and J by 5 bases; unmatched bases: 14. The CDR3 sequence: CSASDRTGPARTEAFF. Here the CDR3 DNA reads TGCAGTGCTAGCGATAGGACAGGGCCAGCACGAACTGAAGCTTTCTTT.

In this sample, this clonotype turned up a few times. This rearrangement joins TRBV6-5 to TRBJ1-5; 7 positions agree with TRBD1. CDR1 MNHEY and CDR2 SVGAGI come from the germline V gene. CDR3 length: 16 residues. Losses at the gene ends were 6 bases for V and 0 bases for J; bases not matched to a gene: 8. CDR3 DNA: TGTGCCAGCAGCTCCGGGACAGCCATTAGCAATCAGCCCCAGCATTTT. Translating it yields CASSSGTAISNQPQHF.

The rearrangement joins TRBV7-2 to TRBJ2-3; 7 nucleotides match TRBD2. The CDR3 runs to 15 residues. V dropped 2 bases and J dropped 1; count of bases not matched to a gene: 3. Germline V CDR1 and CDR2: SGHTA, FQGNSA. As DNA, the CDR3 is TGTGCCAGCAGCTTACGCGGGAGAGGCACAGATACGCAGTATTTT. Encoded protein: CASSLRGRGTDTQYF.

The CDR3 region is CASSLVSRKGGEQYF. The CDR3, as DNA: TGTGCCAGCAGCTTAGTCTCCAGGAAAGGTGGCGAGCAGTACTTC. V is TRBV7-2 and J is TRBJ2-1, with D unclear. The J call is doubtful: the DNA matches TRBJ2-7 better. The germline V gene encodes CDR1 SGHTA and CDR2 FQGNSA. This CDR3 is built from 15 residues.